Below, one T cell receptor (beta chain) is given with its context. From the 5' RACE reads, TCRdb lists one entry per CDR3 protein and no DNA. The sample table sets out some 150,000 distinct CDR3 sequences. This CDR3 comprises 14 residues. This record comes from a study of T cells expressing NK-cell markers. The sample was blood T cells: a sorted CD56 or NKG2C T cell subset, CD4+ or CD8+ T cells, or bulk PBMC T cells (not recorded which). The clonotype comes from a woman between 50 and 59 years old in good health. V usage is TRBV12-3 or TRBV12-4 and J usage is TRBJ1-5. The CDR3 sequence is CASSSGSSNQPQHF.